This paragraph reports one T cell receptor beta chain. No antigen is known for it. The sample is drawn from a study of cytomegalovirus exposure and HLA in healthy donors. General study points: Accounts indicate the classifier identified cytomegalovirus status with strong specificity and sensitivity.

PCR was performed using 60 Vbeta and 13 Jbeta primers. Profiled with immunoSEQ multiplex PCR; TCRdb holds only in-frame clones, not every one. The sample is made up of some 62,000 clones, and the top ten hold more than 5% of it. Per germline, CDR1 SGHNT and CDR2 YENEEA. The CDR3 runs to 15 residues. V shed 5 bases and J 5 bases; nucleotides not matched to a gene: 10. The rearrangement links TRBV11-3 to TRBJ2-3, with 7 bases lining up with TRBD1. The sample was PBMCs. The receptor's source is a man aged 25-45 years in good health and CMV-seropositive. Here the CDR3 DNA reads TGTGCCAGCAGCCCAGAAGGCCAGGGGGTAGATACGCAGTATTTT. Residues: CASSPEGQGVDTQYF.